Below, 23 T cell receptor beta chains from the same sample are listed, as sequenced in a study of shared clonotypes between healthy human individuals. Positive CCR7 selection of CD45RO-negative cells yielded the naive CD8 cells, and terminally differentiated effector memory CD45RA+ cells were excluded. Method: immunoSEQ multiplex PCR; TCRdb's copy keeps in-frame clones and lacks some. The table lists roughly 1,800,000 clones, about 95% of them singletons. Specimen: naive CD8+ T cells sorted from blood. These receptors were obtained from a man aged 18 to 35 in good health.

The CDR3 sequence: CASSFFGENTEAFF. Written as DNA, the CDR3 is TGTGCCAGCAGTTTTTTCGGAGAGAACACTGAAGCTTTCTTT. This chain links TRBV28 with TRBJ1-1; D is uncertain. Trimming left V 3 bases short and J 1 base short, with 9 bases between. CDR1 and CDR2 (germline): MDHEN, SYDVKM. This CDR3 has 14 amino acids.

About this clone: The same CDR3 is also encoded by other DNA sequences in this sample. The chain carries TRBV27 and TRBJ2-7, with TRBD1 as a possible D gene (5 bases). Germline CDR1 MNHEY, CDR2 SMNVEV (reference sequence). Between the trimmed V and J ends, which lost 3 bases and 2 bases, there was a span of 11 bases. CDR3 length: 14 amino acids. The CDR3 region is CASSLTVSPYEQYF. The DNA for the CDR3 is TGTGCCAGCAGTTTGACAGTCAGCCCCTACGAGCAGTACTTC.

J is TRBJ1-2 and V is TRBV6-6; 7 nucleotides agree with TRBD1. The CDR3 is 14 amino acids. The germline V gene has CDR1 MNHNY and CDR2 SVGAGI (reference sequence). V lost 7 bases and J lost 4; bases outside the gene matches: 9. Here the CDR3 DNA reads TGTGCCAGCATCCCACAGGGGATTATCTATGGCTACACCTTC. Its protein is CASIPQGIIYGYTF.

CDR3 amino acids: CAWDYNNEQFF. The DNA for the CDR3 is TGTGCCTGGGATTACAACAATGAGCAGTTCTTC. This chain joins TRBV30 and TRBJ2-1, with unresolved D. Germline values: CDR1 GTSNPN, CDR2 SVGIG (reference sequence). CDR3 size: 11 residues. Trimming pared 5 bases from V and 5 bases from J, leaving 7 bases between.

DNA of the CDR3: TGTGCCAGCAAAGGAGCGGTTTTGAACACCGGGGAGCTGTTTTTT. Its protein is CASKGAVLNTGELFF. The chain employs TRBV6-5 and TRBJ2-2, with D tentatively TRBD2 (5 bases). The CDR3 consists of 15 residues. The V gene's germline CDR1 is MNHEY and CDR2 SVGAGI. Trimming pared 7 bases from V and 1 base from J, leaving 13 bases between.

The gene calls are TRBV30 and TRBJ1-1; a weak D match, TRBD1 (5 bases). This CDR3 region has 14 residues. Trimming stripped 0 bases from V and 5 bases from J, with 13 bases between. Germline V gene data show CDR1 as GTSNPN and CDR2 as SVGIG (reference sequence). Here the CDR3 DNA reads TGTGCCTGGAGTGTACTTTGGGGCTCGACTGAAGCTTTCTTT. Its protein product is CAWSVLWGSTEAFF.

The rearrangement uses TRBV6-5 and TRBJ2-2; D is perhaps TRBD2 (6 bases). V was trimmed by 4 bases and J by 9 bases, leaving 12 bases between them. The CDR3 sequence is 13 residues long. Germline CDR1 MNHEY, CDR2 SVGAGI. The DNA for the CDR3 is TGTGCCAGCAGTTGGGGGGACGGCCGGGAGCTGTTTTTT. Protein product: CASSWGDGRELFF.

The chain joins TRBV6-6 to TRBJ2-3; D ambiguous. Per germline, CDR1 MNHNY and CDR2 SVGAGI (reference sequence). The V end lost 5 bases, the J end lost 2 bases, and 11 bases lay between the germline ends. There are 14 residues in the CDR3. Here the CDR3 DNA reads TGTGCCAGCAGTCCGGGTAGCATCACAGATACGCAGTATTTT. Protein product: CASSPGSITDTQYF.

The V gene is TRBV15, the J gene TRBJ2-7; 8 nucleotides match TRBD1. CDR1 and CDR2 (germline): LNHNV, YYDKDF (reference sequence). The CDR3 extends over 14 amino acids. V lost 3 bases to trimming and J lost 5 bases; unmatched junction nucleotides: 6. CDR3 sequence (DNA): TGTGCCACCAGCAGCGGGACAGGACGAGACGAGCAGTACTTC. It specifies CATSSGTGRDEQYF.

CDR3 residues: CSVPDQESYGYTF. The CDR3 DNA reads TGCAGCGTTCCAGACCAAGAGTCCTATGGCTACACCTTC. V is TRBV29-1 and J is TRBJ1-2, with D unclear. V was cut by 5 bases and J by 4 bases, with 14 bases left in between. Looked up from germline, CDR1 is SQVTM and CDR2 is ANQGSEA. The CDR3 is 13 residues long.

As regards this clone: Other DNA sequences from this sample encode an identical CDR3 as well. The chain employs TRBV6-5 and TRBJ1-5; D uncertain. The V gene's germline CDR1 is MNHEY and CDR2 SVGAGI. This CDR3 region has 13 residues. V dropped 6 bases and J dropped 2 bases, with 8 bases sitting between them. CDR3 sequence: CASSWSGNQPQHF. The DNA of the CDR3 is TGTGCCAGCAGCTGGAGCGGCAATCAGCCCCAGCATTTT.

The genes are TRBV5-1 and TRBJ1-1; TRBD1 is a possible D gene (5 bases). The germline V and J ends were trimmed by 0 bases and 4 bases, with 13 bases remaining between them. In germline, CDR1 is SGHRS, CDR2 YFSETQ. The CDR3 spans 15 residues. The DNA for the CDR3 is TGCGCCAGCAGCTTGGGTGGGGCGGTTCCCACTGAAGCTTTCTTT. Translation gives CASSLGGAVPTEAFF.

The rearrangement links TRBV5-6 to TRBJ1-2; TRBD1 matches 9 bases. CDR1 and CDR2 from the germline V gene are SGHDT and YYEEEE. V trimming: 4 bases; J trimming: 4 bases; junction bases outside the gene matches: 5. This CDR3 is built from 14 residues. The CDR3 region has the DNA TGTGCCAGCAGCACGGGGACAGGGATCTATGGCTACACCTTC. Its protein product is CASSTGTGIYGYTF.

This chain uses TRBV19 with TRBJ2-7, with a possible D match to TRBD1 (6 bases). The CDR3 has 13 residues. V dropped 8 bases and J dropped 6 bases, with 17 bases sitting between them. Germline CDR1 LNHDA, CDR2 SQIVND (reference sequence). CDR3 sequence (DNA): TGTGCCAGTGGTTCGTGGGGGCCGGGCGAGCAGTACTTC. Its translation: CASGSWGPGEQYF. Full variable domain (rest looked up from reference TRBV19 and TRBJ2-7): DGGITQSPKYLFRKEGQNVTLSCEQNLNHDAMYWYRQDPGQGLRLIYYSQIVNDFQKGDIAEGYSVSREKKESFPLTVTSAQKNPTAFYLCASGSWGPGEQYFGPGTRLTVT.

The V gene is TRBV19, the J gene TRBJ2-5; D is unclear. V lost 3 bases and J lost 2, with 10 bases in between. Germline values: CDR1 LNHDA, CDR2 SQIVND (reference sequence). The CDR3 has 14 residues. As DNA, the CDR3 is TGTGCCAGTAGTATGGTGCAAGGGCAAGAGACCCAGTACTTC. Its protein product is CASSMVQGQETQYF.

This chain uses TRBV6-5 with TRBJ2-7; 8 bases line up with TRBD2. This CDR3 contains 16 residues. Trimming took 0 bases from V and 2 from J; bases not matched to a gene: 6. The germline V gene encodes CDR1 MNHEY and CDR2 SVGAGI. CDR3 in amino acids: CASSYSTGLVPYEQYF. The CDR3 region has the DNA TGTGCCAGCAGTTACTCGACGGGACTAGTTCCCTACGAGCAGTACTTC.

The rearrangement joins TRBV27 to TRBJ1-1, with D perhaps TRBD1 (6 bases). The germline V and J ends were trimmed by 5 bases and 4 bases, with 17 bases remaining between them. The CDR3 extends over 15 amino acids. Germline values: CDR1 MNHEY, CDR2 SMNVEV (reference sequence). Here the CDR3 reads CASSLIKTGATEAFF. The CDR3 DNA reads TGTGCCAGCAGTCTCATTAAGACAGGAGCCACTGAAGCTTTCTTT.

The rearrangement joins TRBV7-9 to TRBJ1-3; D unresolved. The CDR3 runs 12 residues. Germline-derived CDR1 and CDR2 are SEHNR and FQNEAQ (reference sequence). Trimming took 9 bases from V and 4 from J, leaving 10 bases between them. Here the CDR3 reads CASQYSGNTIYF. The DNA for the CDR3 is TGTGCCAGTCAATACTCCGGAAACACCATATATTTT.

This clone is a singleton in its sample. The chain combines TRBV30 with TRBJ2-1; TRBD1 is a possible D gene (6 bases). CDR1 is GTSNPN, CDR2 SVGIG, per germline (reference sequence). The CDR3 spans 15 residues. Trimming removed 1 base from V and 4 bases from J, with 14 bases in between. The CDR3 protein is CAWSGPQGRYNEQFF. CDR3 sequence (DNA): TGTGCCTGGAGTGGTCCCCAGGGGCGGTACAATGAGCAGTTCTTC. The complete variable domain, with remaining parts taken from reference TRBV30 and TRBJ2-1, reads SQTIHQWPATLVQPVGSPLSLECTVEGTSNPNLYWYRQAAGRGLQLLFYSVGIGQISSEVPQNLSASRPQDRQFILSSKKLLLSDSGFYLCAWSGPQGRYNEQFFGPGTRLTVL.

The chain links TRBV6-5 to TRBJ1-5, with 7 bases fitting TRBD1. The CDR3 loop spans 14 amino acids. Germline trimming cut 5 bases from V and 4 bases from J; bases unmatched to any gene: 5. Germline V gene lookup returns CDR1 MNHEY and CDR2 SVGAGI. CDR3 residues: CASSDRVMNQPQHF. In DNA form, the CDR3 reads TGTGCCAGCAGTGACAGGGTTATGAATCAGCCCCAGCATTTT.

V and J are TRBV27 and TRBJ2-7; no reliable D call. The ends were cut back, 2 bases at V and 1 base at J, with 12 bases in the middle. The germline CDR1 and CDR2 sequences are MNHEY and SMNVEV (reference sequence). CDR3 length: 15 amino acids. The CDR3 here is CASSLRSDNSYEQYF. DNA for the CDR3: TGTGCCAGCAGTTTAAGAAGTGACAATTCCTACGAGCAGTACTTC.

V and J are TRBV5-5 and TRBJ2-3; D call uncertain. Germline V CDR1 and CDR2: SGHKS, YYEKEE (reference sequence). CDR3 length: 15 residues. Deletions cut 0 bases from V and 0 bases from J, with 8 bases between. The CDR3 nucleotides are TGTGCCAGCAGCTTGGTCAAGGGAAGCACAGATACGCAGTATTTT. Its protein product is CASSLVKGSTDTQYF.

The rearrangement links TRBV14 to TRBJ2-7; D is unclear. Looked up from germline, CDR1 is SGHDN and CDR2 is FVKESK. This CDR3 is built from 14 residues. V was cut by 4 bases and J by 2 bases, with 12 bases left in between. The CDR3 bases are TGTGCCAGCAGCCGGGGTGAAGCTCCCTACGAGCAGTACTTC. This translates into CASSRGEAPYEQYF.